This entry describes one T cell receptor beta chain. This record comes from a study of glioma-infiltrating T cells. Amplification of TCR alpha and beta CDR3 regions from RNA used iRepertoire nested multiplex PCR. TCRdb reprocessed the multiplex PCR reads via MiXCR and lists one record per CDR3 protein. The data show fewer than 500,000 distinct CDR3 sequences, roughly 41% seen once. The germline CDR1 and CDR2 sequences are SGHRS and YFSETQ. The CDR3 covers 14 residues. V was shortened by 1 base and J by 4 bases, with 8 bases between the two germline ends. What was sequenced was glioma tissue, nonneoplastic brain tissue, or PBMCs (not recorded which). This sequence joins TRBV5-1 and TRBJ1-4; D might be TRBD1 (6 bases). This receptor was obtained from a human donor with low-grade glioma or glioblastoma, undergoing nonglioma brain surgery, or in good health (not recorded which). The CDR3 nucleotides read TGCGCCAGCAGCTTGCAGGACAGTAATGAAAAACTGTTTTTT. Translated, it gives CASSLQDSNEKLFF.